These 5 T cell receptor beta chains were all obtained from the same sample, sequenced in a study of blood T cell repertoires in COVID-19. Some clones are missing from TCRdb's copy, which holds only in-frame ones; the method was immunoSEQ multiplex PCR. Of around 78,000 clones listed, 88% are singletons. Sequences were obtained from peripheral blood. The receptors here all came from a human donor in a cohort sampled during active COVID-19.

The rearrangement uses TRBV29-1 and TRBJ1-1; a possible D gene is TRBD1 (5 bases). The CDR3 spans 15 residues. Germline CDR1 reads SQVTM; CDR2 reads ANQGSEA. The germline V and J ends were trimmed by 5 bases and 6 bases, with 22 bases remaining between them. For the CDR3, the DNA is TGCAGCGTTTCTCTTGGGGCCTTAGTAGCCGCTGAAGCTTTCTTT. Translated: CSVSLGALVAAEAFF.

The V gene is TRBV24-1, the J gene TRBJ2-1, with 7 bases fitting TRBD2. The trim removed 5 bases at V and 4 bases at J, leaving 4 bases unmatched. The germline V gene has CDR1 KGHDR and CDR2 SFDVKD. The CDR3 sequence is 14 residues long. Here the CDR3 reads CATSGGSDYNEQFF. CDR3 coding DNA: TGTGCCACCAGTGGCGGGAGTGATTACAATGAGCAGTTCTTC.

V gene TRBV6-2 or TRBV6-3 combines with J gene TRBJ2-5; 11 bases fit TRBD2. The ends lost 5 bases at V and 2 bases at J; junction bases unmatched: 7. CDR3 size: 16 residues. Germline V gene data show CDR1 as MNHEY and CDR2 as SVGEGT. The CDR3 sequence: CASSKLAGGGQETQYF. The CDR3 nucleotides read TGTGCCAGCAGTAAATTAGCGGGAGGGGGTCAAGAGACCCAGTACTTC.

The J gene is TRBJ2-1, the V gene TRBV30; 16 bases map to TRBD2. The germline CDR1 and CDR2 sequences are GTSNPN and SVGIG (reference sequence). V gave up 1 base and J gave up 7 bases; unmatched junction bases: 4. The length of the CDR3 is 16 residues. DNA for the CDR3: TGTGCCTGGAGTGCGGGACTAGCGGGGGGGCTGAATGAGCAGTTCTTC. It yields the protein CAWSAGLAGGLNEQFF.

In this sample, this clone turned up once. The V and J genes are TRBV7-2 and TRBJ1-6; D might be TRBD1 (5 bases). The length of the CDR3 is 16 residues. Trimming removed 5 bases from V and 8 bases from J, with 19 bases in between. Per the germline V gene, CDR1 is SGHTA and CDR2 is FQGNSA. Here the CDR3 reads CASSQSPQGGDSPLHF. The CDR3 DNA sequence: TGTGCCAGCAGCCAATCCCCCCAGGGAGGTGATTCACCCCTCCACTTT.